The clone carrying this T cell receptor beta chain was picked up many times. Its antigen remains unknown. Germline V CDR1 and CDR2: SNHLY, FYNNEI. The CDR3 covers 14 residues. V lost 0 bases and J 5 bases, leaving 8 bases between the germline ends. The data belong to a study of neurological immune-mediated disorders. Points from the study as a whole: Patients with HTLV-1-associated myelopathy showed the most TCR clonal expansion. Those with multiple sclerosis showed the least, falling below healthy controls.

Documented time point: longitudinal time-point 3. The cDNA came from 5'RACE with 10-nucleotide random UMIs. One entry per CDR3 protein, called by TCRdb with MiXCR from the 5' RACE reads. The sample contains about 99,000 distinct CDR3 sequences, 10% to 14% of which appear only once. This chain links TRBV2 with TRBJ1-5; no reliable D call. Sequencing was done on a sample of PBMCs. This receptor was identified in a female donor with HTLV-1-associated myelopathy (HAM/TSP). As DNA, the CDR3 is TGTGCCAGCAGTGAAGCGCTCAGTGATCAGCCCCAGCATTTT. Protein: CASSEALSDQPQHF.